What follows are 16 T cell receptor beta chains derived from one specimen sequenced in a study of T cell repertoires in cytomegalovirus infection. TCRdb recomputed calls from the reads with MiXCR, one row per CDR3 protein. The data contain roughly 800,000 distinct CDR3 sequences, 25% to 35% of them singletons. The antigens of these receptors remain unknown. Sequencing was performed on cultured CD8+ T cells from PBMCs, taken from culture after CMV antigen stimulation. These receptors were taken from a human donor in good health (CMV status not recorded). Some clones in this sample may be carry-over from other donors' samples.

This clonotype was seen more than once but under ten times. The chain has TRBV27 and TRBJ2-2; TRBD1 matches at 12 bases. The CDR3 totals 16 residues. V was pared by 6 bases and J by 5 bases, with 7 bases of the junction left unmatched. Germline CDR1 reads MNHEY; CDR2 reads SMNVEV (reference sequence). Here the CDR3 reads CASSTGTGGWTGELFF. The DNA of the CDR3 is TGTGCCAGCAGCACCGGGACAGGGGGCTGGACCGGGGAGCTGTTTTTT.

Relative to its sample, this clonotype is large. The chain uses TRBV7-2 and TRBJ2-1; D tentatively reads TRBD1 or TRBD2 (5 bases each). The CDR3 consists of 15 residues. The germline V gene has CDR1 SGHTA and CDR2 FQGNSA. V was cut by 4 bases and J by 4 bases, with 14 bases left in between. CDR3 region: CASSSRGNSYNEQFF. The CDR3 DNA sequence: TGTGCCAGCAGCTCGAGGGGTAACTCGTACAATGAGCAGTTCTTC.

The chain links TRBV20-1 to TRBJ2-7; TRBD1 matches at 7 bases. The germline V gene has CDR1 DFQATT and CDR2 SNEGSKA (reference sequence). This CDR3 comprises 13 residues. V was clipped by 6 bases and J by 3 bases; unmatched bases: 8. The CDR3: CSATGDSLYEQYV. CDR3 nucleotide sequence: TGCAGTGCGACCGGGGACAGCCTCTACGAGCAGTACGTC.

This clonotype turned up a few times. The genes are TRBV10-3 and TRBJ1-5; D may be TRBD1 (5 bases). V gave up 7 bases and J gave up 0 bases, with 13 bases separating them. Germline V gene lookup returns CDR1 ENHRY and CDR2 SYGVKD. The CDR3 covers 15 residues. CDR3 residues: CAIKEGRGSNQPQHF. The CDR3 bases are TGTGCCATCAAGGAGGGGAGAGGTAGCAATCAGCCCCAGCATTTT.

This chain connects TRBV20-1 to TRBJ2-7, with D perhaps given as TRBD1 or TRBD2 (5 bases each). The ends were cut back, 5 bases at V and 0 bases at J, with 8 bases in the middle. This CDR3 is built from 12 residues. The V gene's germline CDR1 is DFQATT and CDR2 SNEGSKA (reference sequence). In DNA, the CDR3 is TGCAGTGCTCGGGACGACTCCTACGAGCAGTACGTC. It yields the protein CSARDDSYEQYV.

The table lists this clonotype with a few counts. The genes are TRBV4-3 and TRBJ2-2, with 7 bases lining up with TRBD1. This CDR3 comprises 17 residues. J lost 2 bases, V lost 3 bases, and 9 bases had no gene match. Germline-derived CDR1 and CDR2 are LGHNA and YSLEER. The CDR3 sequence: CASSQSGDSPNTGELFF. The CDR3 nucleotides are TGCGCCAGCAGCCAGAGTGGGGACAGTCCCAACACCGGGGAGCTGTTTTTT.

This clonotype has only a few counts. The rearrangement links TRBV7-6 to TRBJ2-6; 9 bases map to TRBD2. Germline V CDR1 and CDR2: SGHVS, FNYEAQ. With 5 bases clipped from V and 4 bases from J, the junction kept 3 bases outside the gene matches. The length of the CDR3 is 15 residues. The CDR3 protein is CASSVGTSGANVLTF. The CDR3 region has the DNA TGTGCCAGCAGCGTCGGGACTAGCGGGGCCAACGTCCTGACTTTC.

The rearrangement joins TRBV24-1 to TRBJ2-2; D unclear. The CDR3 has 13 residues. Germline values: CDR1 KGHDR, CDR2 SFDVKD. CDR3: CVTMDPNTGELFF. CDR3 bases: TGTGTGACCATGGATCCGAACACCGGGGAGCTGTTTTTT.

The V gene is TRBV5-1, the J gene TRBJ2-7; 7 nucleotides line up with TRBD2. Germline lookup yields CDR1 SGHRS and CDR2 YFSETQ. With 3 bases clipped from V and 2 bases from J, the junction kept 2 bases outside the gene matches. The CDR3 is 13 amino acids. CDR3 sequence (DNA): TGCGCCAGCAGCTGGAGCGGGACCTACGAGCAGTACTTC. Translating gives CASSWSGTYEQYF.

The chain joins TRBV5-1 to TRBJ1-6, with 7 positions matching TRBD1. CDR1 is SGHRS and CDR2 is YFSETQ in the germline V gene. The CDR3 extends over 17 amino acids. With 4 bases clipped from V and 4 bases from J, the junction kept 11 bases outside the gene matches. The CDR3 DNA is TGCGCCAGCAGCCCCTGGACAGGCGGGTCTTATAATTCACCCCTCCACTTT. This encodes CASSPWTGGSYNSPLHF.

The chain links TRBV29-1 to TRBJ1-2; TRBD1 might be the D (6 bases). CDR1 is SQVTM and CDR2 is ANQGSEA in the germline V gene. Trimming removed 6 bases at V and 3 bases at J, with 23 bases between. This CDR3 contains 16 residues. CDR3: CSVLLLQGPSDYGYTF. CDR3 DNA: TGCAGCGTCCTCTTATTGCAGGGGCCCTCTGACTATGGCTACACCTTC.

This clonotype was detected ten times or more. The V gene is TRBV19, the J gene TRBJ1-1; D not resolved. With 3 bases removed from V and 5 bases from J, the gap between germline ends came to 7 bases. Looked up from germline, CDR1 is LNHDA and CDR2 is SQIVND (reference sequence). This CDR3 contains 12 residues. CDR3 nucleotides: TGTGCCAGTAGTATTGGGGTTACTGAAGCTTTCTTT. This gives the protein CASSIGVTEAFF.

This clonotype was counted once. V is TRBV7-6 and J is TRBJ1-4; 7 positions agree with TRBD1. The trim removed 2 bases at V and 8 bases at J, leaving 5 bases unmatched. Germline V gene lookup returns CDR1 SGHVS and CDR2 FNYEAQ. The CDR3 totals 14 residues. CDR3 sequence (DNA): TGTGCCAGCAGCTTATGGGACAGTAACGAAAAACTGTTTTTT. This encodes CASSLWDSNEKLFF.

At least ten counts were recorded for this clonotype. V usage is TRBV12-3 or TRBV12-4 and J usage is TRBJ1-2; 11 bases map to TRBD1. The CDR3 is made up of 14 amino acids. The junction had 5 bases not matched to a gene; V was cut back by 7 bases and J by 4 bases. This chain's CDR3 is CASTSGQGVYGYTF. The CDR3 DNA is TGTGCCAGCACCTCGGGACAGGGGGTCTATGGCTACACCTTC.

This clonotype was counted a few times. The J gene is TRBJ2-7, the V gene TRBV27, with a weak D call TRBD1 (6 bases). CDR1 and CDR2 (germline): MNHEY, SMNVEV (reference sequence). The CDR3 runs 14 residues. V lost 2 bases and J 2 bases, leaving 10 bases between the germline ends. The CDR3 loop is CASSLKWDTYEQYF. The DNA for the CDR3 is TGTGCCAGCAGTTTAAAATGGGACACCTACGAGCAGTACTTC.

This chain connects TRBV27 to TRBJ1-2, with 8 bases identical to TRBD1. The trim removed 7 bases at V and 5 bases at J, leaving 6 bases unmatched. CDR3 length equals 13 residues. Germline-derived CDR1 and CDR2 are MNHEY and SMNVEV (reference sequence). This chain's CDR3 is CASTGQGGYGYTF. The CDR3 DNA sequence: TGTGCCAGCACCGGACAGGGTGGTTATGGCTACACCTTC.